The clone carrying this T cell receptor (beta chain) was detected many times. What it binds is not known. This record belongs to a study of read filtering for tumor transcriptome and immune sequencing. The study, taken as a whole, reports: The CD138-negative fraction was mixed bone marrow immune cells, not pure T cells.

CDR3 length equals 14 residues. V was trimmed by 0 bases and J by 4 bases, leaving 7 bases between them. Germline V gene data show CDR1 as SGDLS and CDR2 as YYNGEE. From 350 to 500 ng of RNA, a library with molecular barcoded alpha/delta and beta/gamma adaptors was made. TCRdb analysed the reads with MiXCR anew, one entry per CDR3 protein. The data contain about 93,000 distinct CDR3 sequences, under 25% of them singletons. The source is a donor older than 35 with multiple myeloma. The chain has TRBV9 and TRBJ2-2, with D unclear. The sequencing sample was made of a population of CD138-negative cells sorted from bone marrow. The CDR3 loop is CASSVAVFTGELFF. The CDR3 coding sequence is TGTGCCAGCAGCGTAGCGGTGTTCACCGGGGAGCTGTTTTTT.